The present T cell receptor beta chain was sequenced within a study of type 1 and type 2 diabetes patients. Per the germline V gene, CDR1 is PRHDT and CDR2 is FYEKMQ (reference sequence). The length of the CDR3 is 14 residues. Study-level results: Groups were not age- or gender-matched, which may bias interpretation.

As to this clonotype: Antigen: not known. The junction shows a germline mismatch at one end, possibly a read error.

Amplification started from genomic DNA. The TCR beta CDR3 region was amplified using 30 forward and 13 reverse primers. TCRdb re-called the multiplex PCR reads with MiXCR, one entry per CDR3 protein. The sample holds some 250,000 distinct CDR3 sequences, roughly 50% seen once. This TCR derives from a man younger than 30 with type 2 diabetes. The chain carries TRBV13 and TRBJ1-2; TRBD1 might be the D (6 bases). The sequenced sample consisted of peripheral blood mononuclear cells (PBMCs). The CDR3 loop is CASSLDATGYGYTF. DNA of the CDR3: TGTGCCAGCAGTTTAGATGCGACAGGCTATGGCTACACCTTC.